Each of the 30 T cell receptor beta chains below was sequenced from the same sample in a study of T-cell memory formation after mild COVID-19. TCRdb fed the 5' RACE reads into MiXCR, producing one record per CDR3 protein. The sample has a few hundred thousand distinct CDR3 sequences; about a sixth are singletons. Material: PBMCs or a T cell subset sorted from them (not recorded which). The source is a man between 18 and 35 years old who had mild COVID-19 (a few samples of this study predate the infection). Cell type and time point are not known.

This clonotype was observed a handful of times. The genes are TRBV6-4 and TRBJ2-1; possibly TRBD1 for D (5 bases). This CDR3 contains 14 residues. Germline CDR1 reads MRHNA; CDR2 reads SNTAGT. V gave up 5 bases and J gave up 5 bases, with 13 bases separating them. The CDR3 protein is CASSPDTPHNEQFF. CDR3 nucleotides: TGTGCCAGCAGTCCGGACACCCCGCACAATGAGCAGTTCTTC.

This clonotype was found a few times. This CDR3 is CATSTDRGYTGELFF. The CDR3 coding sequence is TGTGCCACCAGCACCGACAGGGGATACACCGGGGAGCTGTTTTTT. The rearrangement joins TRBV15 to TRBJ2-2; 8 positions agree with TRBD1. V was clipped by 4 bases and J by 3 bases; unmatched bases: 4. The CDR3 length is 15 residues. The germline gives CDR1 LNHNV, CDR2 YYDKDF (reference sequence).

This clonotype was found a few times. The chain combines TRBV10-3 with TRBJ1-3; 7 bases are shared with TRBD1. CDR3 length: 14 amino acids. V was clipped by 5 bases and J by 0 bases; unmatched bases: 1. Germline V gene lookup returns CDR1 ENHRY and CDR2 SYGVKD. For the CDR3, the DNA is TGTGCCATCAGTAGGGACAGCTCTGGAAACACCATATATTTT. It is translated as CAISRDSSGNTIYF.

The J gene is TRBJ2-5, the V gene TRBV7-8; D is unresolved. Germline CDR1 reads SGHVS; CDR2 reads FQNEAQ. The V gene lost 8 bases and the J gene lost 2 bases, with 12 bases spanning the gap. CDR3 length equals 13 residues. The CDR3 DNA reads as TGTGCCAGCGGACGACGGCAACAAGAGACCCAGTACTTC. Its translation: CASGRRQQETQYF.

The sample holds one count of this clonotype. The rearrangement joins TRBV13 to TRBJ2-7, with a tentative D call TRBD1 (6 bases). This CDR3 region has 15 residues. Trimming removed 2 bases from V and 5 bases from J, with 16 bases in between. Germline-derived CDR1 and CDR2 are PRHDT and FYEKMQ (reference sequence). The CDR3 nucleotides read TGTGCCAGCAGCTTATATGGCCAGGGGTTGCACGAGCAGTACGTC. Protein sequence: CASSLYGQGLHEQYV.

The CDR3 DNA follows: TGTGCCAGCAGTTACACAGGGGGCTGGAACACTGAAGCTTTCTTT. Translation: CASSYTGGWNTEAFF. The chain links TRBV6-5 to TRBJ1-1; 9 bases align to TRBD1. This CDR3 comprises 15 residues. Trimming removed 2 bases from V and 1 base from J; junction bases left unmatched: 2. Germline lookup yields CDR1 MNHEY and CDR2 SVGAGI.

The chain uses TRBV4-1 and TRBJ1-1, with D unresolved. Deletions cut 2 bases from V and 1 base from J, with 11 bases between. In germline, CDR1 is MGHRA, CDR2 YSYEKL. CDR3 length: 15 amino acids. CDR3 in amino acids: CASSQLMAKNTEAFF. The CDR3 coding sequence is TGCGCCAGCAGCCAATTAATGGCCAAGAACACTGAAGCTTTCTTT.

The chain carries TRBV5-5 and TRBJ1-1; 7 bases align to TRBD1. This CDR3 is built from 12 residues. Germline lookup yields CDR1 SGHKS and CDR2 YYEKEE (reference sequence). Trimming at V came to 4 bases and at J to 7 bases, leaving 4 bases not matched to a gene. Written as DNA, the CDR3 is TGTGCCAGCAGCCGGGACAGCATTGAAGCTTTCTTT. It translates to CASSRDSIEAFF.

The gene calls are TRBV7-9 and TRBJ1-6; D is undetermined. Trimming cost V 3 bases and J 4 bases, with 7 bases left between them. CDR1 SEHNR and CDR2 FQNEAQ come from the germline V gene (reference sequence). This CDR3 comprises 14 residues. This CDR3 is CASSLAQYNSPLHF. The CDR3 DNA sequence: TGTGCCAGCAGCTTGGCCCAGTATAATTCACCCCTCCACTTT.

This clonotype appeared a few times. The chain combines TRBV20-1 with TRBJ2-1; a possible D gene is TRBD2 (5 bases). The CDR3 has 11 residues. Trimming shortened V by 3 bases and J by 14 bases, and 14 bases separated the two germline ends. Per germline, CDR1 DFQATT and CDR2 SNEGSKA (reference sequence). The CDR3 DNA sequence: TGCAGTGCTAGGGGCGGGCGAATGGAGTTCTTC. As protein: CSARGGRMEFF.

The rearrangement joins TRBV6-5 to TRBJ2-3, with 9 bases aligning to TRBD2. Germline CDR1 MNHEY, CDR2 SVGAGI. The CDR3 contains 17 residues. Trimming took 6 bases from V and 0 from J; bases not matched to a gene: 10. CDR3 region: CASSATWTSASTDTQYF. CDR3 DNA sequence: TGTGCCAGCAGCGCGACCTGGACTAGCGCGAGCACAGATACGCAGTATTTT.

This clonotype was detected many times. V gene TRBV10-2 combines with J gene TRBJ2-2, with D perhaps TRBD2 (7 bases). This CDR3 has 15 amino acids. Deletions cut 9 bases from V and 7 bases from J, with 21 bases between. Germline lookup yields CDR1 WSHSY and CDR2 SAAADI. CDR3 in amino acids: CASRVGGARGGELFF. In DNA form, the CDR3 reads TGCGCCAGTCGGGTAGGGGGGGCACGCGGCGGGGAGCTGTTTTTT.

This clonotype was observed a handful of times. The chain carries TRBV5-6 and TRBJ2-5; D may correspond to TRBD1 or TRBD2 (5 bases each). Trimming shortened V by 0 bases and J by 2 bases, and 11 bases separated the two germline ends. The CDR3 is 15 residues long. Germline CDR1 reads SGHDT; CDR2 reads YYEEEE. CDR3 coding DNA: TGTGCCAGCAGCTTGGCGGGGCTCTCTCAAGAGACCCAGTACTTC. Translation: CASSLAGLSQETQYF.

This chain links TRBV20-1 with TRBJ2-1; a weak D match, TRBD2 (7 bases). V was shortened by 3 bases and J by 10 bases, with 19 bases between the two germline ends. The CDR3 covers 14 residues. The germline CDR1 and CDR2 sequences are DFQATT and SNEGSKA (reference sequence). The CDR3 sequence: CSASGGPVWEEQFF. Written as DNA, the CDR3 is TGCAGTGCTAGCGGGGGGCCGGTTTGGGAGGAGCAGTTCTTC.

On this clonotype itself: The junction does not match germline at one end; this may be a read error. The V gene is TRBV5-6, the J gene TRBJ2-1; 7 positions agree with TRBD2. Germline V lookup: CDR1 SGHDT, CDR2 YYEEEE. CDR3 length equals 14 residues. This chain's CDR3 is CASSPRGGYKEQFF. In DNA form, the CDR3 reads TGTGCCAGCAGCCCCCGCGGGGGTTACAAGGAGCAGTTCTTC. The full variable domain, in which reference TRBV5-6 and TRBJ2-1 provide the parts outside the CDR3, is DAGVTQSPTHLIKTRGQQVTLRCSPKSGHDTVSWYQQALGQGPQFIFQYYEEEERQRGNFPDRFSGHQFPNYSSELNVNALLLGDSALYLCASSPRGGYKEQFFGPGTRLTVL.

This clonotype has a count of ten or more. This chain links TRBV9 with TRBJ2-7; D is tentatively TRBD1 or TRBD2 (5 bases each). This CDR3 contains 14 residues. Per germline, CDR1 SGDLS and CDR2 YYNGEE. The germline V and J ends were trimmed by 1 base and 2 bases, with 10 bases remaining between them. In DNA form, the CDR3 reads TGTGCCAGCAGCGTACGGGACGGGACCTACGAGCAGTACTTC. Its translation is CASSVRDGTYEQYF.

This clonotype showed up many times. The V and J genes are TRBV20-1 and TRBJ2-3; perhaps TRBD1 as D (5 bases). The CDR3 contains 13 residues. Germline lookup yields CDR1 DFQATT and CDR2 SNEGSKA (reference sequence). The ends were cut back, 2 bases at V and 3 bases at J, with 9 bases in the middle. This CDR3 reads CSARLPGTDTQYF. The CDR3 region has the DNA TGCAGTGCTAGACTCCCAGGGACAGATACGCAGTATTTT.

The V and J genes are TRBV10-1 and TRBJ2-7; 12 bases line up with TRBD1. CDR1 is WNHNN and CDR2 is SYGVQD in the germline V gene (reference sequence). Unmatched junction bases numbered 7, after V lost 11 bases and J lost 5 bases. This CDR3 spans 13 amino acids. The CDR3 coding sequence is TGCGCCGGAAACGGGACAGGGGGCGACGAGCAGTACGTC. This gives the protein CAGNGTGGDEQYV.

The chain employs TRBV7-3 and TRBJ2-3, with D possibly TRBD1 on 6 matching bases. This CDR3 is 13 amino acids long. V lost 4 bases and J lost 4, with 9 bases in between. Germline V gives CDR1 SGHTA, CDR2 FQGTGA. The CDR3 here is CASSWTDADTQYF. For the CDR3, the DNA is TGTGCCAGCAGCTGGACAGATGCAGATACGCAGTATTTT.

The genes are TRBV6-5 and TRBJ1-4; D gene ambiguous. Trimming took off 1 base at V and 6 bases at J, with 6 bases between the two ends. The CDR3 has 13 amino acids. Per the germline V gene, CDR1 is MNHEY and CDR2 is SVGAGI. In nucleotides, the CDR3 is TGTGCCAGCAGTTACTTGGCAGATGAAAAACTGTTTTTT. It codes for CASSYLADEKLFF.

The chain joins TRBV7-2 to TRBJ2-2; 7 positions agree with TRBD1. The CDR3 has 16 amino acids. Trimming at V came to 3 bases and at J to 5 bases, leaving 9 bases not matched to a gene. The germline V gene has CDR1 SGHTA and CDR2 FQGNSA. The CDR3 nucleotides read TGTGCCAGCAGCTTGATCCCGGGACAGCTTACCGGGGAGCTGTTTTTT. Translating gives CASSLIPGQLTGELFF.

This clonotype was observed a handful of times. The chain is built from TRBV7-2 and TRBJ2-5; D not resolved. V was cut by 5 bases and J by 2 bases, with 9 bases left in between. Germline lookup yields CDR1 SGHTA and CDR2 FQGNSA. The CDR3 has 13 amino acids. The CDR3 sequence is CASSRERQETQYF. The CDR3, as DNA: TGTGCCAGCAGCCGCGAAAGACAAGAGACCCAGTACTTC.

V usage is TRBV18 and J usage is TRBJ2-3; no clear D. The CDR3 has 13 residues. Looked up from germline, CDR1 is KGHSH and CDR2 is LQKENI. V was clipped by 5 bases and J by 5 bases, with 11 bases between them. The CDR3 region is CASSGELGDTQYF. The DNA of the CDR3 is TGTGCCAGCTCAGGCGAACTTGGAGATACGCAGTATTTT.

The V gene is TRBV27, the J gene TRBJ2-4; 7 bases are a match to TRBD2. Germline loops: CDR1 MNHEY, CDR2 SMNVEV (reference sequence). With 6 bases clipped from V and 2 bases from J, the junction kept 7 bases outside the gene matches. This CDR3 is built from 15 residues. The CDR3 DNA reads TGTGCCAGCAGGCCCACCGGGACTACCAAAAACATTCAGTACTTC. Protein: CASRPTGTTKNIQYF.

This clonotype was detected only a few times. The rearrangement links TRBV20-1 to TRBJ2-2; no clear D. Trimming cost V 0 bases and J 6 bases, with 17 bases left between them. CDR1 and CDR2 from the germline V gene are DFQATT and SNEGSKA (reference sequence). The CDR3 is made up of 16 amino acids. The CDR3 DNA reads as TGCAGTGCTAGAGATCATAAGAGTTCTTTCTCCGGGGAGCTGTTTTTT. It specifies CSARDHKSSFSGELFF.

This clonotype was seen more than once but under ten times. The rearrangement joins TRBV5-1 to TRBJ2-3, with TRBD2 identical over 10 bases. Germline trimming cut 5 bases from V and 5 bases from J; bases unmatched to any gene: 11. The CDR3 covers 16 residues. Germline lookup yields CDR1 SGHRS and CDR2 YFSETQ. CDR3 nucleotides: TGCGCCAGCAGGGCCTTCAGCGGGGGGGCTGGAGATACGCAGTATTTT. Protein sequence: CASRAFSGGAGDTQYF.

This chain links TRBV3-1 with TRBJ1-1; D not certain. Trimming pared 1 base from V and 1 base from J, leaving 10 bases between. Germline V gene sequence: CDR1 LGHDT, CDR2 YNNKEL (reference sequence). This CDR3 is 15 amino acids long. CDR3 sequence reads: CASSQVGTQNTEAFF. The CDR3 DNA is TGTGCCAGCAGCCAAGTGGGCACGCAGAACACTGAAGCTTTCTTT.

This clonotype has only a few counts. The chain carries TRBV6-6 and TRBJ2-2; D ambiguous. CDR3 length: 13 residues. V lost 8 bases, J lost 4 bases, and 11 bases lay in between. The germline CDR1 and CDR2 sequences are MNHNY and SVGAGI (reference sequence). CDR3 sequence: CASGKGITGELFF. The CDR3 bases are TGTGCCAGCGGAAAAGGAATCACCGGGGAGCTGTTTTTT.

For the CDR3, the DNA is TGCGCCAGCAGCCAAGACTCTGGCAGGGGAGGACAGCCCCAGCATTTT. Amino acid sequence: CASSQDSGRGGQPQHF. This chain links TRBV4-3 with TRBJ1-5, with a possible D match to TRBD1 (6 bases). The germline V gene encodes CDR1 LGHNA and CDR2 YSLEER. Trimming removed 0 bases from V and 7 bases from J, with 16 bases in between. The CDR3 has 16 amino acids.

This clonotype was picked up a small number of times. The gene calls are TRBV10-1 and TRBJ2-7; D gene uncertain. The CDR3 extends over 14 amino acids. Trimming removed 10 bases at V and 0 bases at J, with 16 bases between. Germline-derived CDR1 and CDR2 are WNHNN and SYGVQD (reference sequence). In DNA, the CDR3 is TGCGCCACCCTTCCACCGGAGAGCTCCTACGAGCAGTACGTC. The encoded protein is CATLPPESSYEQYV.